The next 31 T cell receptor beta chains were all read from a single sample in a study of OX40 agonist ivuxolimab in advanced cancers. The data were produced by immunoSEQ multiplex PCR, yet TCRdb's version contains in-frame clones alone and is incomplete. The table records some 50,000 clones, approximately 86% of them present only once. Here the sequenced sample was CD4+ or CD8+ T cells sorted from blood, taken in a trial of the OX40 agonist ivuxolimab. These receptors were taken from an adult with an advanced solid tumor such as melanoma, head and neck, liver or kidney cancer.

The rearrangement joins TRBV23-1 to TRBJ1-5; 10 bases map to TRBD1. TRBV23-1 is an open reading frame, and its role is uncertain. CDR3 length equals 18 residues. The ends lost 3 bases at V and 0 bases at J; junction bases unmatched: 8. CDR3 sequence (DNA): TGCGCCAGCAGTCAGGTTGAGGACAGGGGGATTAGCAATCAGCCCCAGCATTTT. Its translation: CASSQVEDRGISNQPQHF.

The gene calls are TRBV10-3 and TRBJ2-7; D possibly matches TRBD1 or TRBD2 (5 bases each). Germline V CDR1 and CDR2: ENHRY, SYGVKD. The CDR3 contains 12 residues. Between the trimmed V and J ends, which lost 10 bases and 5 bases, there was a span of 15 bases. This CDR3 reads CATAFRDDEQYF. CDR3 nucleotide sequence: TGTGCCACCGCATTCCGGGACGACGAGCAGTACTTC.

The V call is TRBV7-9, the J call TRBJ2-5, with 11 nucleotides matching TRBD2. Germline CDR1 and CDR2: SEHNR and FQNEAQ (reference sequence). V shed 5 bases and J 7 bases; nucleotides not matched to a gene: 12. The length of the CDR3 is 16 residues. The CDR3 protein is CASSHTGTSGFGTQYF. CDR3 coding DNA: TGTGCCAGCAGCCACACTGGGACTAGCGGTTTTGGGACCCAGTACTTC.

J is TRBJ2-4 and V is TRBV27, with 7 bases identical to TRBD1. The V and J ends lost 5 bases and 4 bases, in that order; junction bases with no gene match: 8. Germline V gene sequence: CDR1 MNHEY, CDR2 SMNVEV (reference sequence). The CDR3 contains 15 residues. The CDR3 reads CASSLRDRQKNIQYF. CDR3 bases: TGTGCCAGCAGTCTTCGGGACAGACAGAAAAACATTCAGTACTTC.

The chain links TRBV6-5 to TRBJ1-5; D not certain. Germline CDR1 and CDR2: MNHEY and SVGAGI. The CDR3 covers 14 residues. Trimming took 5 bases from V and 3 from J, leaving 11 bases between them. CDR3 nucleotide sequence: TGTGCCAGCAGTCCCCGGACTCACAATCAGCCCCAGCATTTT. Translation: CASSPRTHNQPQHF.

The chain joins TRBV11-2 to TRBJ2-5, with D possibly matching TRBD2 (6 bases). The germline V and J ends were trimmed by 2 bases and 4 bases, with 11 bases remaining between them. This CDR3 has 14 residues. The V gene's germline CDR1 is SGHAT and CDR2 FQNNGV. Here the CDR3 reads CASSLWGGGETQYF. CDR3 sequence (DNA): TGTGCCAGCAGCTTATGGGGAGGTGGAGAGACCCAGTACTTC.

This clone was picked up one time. This chain uses TRBV2 with TRBJ2-5, with D maybe TRBD1 (6 bases). With 6 bases removed from V and 3 bases from J, the gap between germline ends came to 14 bases. This CDR3 has 14 residues. Germline CDR1 is SNHLY and CDR2 is FYNNEI. CDR3 coding DNA: TGTGCCAGCAGGAGGGACACATATGAAGAGACCCAGTACTTC. Residues: CASRRDTYEETQYF.

The rearrangement links TRBV19 to TRBJ2-7, with D unresolved. V gave up 4 bases and J gave up 4 bases, with 11 bases separating them. Per the germline V gene, CDR1 is LNHDA and CDR2 is SQIVND (reference sequence). This CDR3 spans 13 amino acids. This CDR3 is CASSKGIGYEQYF. For the CDR3, the DNA is TGTGCCAGTAGTAAAGGCATCGGGTACGAGCAGTACTTC. Based on the CDR3 plus reference TRBV19 and TRBJ2-7, the full variable domain is DGGITQSPKYLFRKEGQNVTLSCEQNLNHDAMYWYRQDPGQGLRLIYYSQIVNDFQKGDIAEGYSVSREKKESFPLTVTSAQKNPTAFYLCASSKGIGYEQYFGPGTRLTVT.

The rearrangement joins TRBV28 to TRBJ1-5; TRBD1 might be the D (5 bases). Per the germline V gene, CDR1 is MDHEN and CDR2 is SYDVKM. Trimming removed 7 bases at V and 5 bases at J, with 24 bases between. The CDR3 has 17 amino acids. The CDR3 protein is CASIRLGWGVGHQPQHF. The CDR3 DNA reads TGTGCCAGCATCCGACTCGGTTGGGGGGTTGGCCATCAGCCCCAGCATTTT.

The chain has TRBV29-1 and TRBJ2-3; 8 nucleotides line up with TRBD2. The CDR3 totals 16 residues. V was pared by 4 bases and J by 2 bases, with 11 bases of the junction left unmatched. Germline V gene data show CDR1 as SQVTM and CDR2 as ANQGSEA. CDR3 coding DNA: TGCAGCGTTGTAAGCCCGGGACTAGGGGCCACAGATACGCAGTATTTT. It codes for CSVVSPGLGATDTQYF.

This clone was picked up one time. CDR3 sequence (DNA): TGTGCCAGCAGCGTAGTTCCTATGGCCGGGGAGCTGTTTTTT. It is translated as CASSVVPMAGELFF. The chain joins TRBV9 to TRBJ2-2; D not certain. There are 14 residues in the CDR3. Germline V gives CDR1 SGDLS, CDR2 YYNGEE. Trimming cost V 0 bases and J 6 bases, with 9 bases left between them.

The chain joins TRBV18 to TRBJ1-4, with 7 bases matching TRBD1. The CDR3 has 15 amino acids. V shed 1 base and J 3 bases; nucleotides not matched to a gene: 2. Germline V lookup: CDR1 KGHSH, CDR2 LQKENI. CDR3 residues: CASSPLTGANEKLFF. The CDR3 DNA reads as TGTGCCAGCTCACCACTAACAGGGGCTAATGAAAAACTGTTTTTT.

The CDR3: CSVATAGRVGYTF. CDR3 in DNA: TGCAGCGTTGCAACCGCCGGCAGGGTTGGCTACACCTTC. The genes are TRBV29-1 and TRBJ1-2, with D possibly being TRBD1 (5 bases). The V end lost 4 bases, the J end lost 7 bases, and 16 bases lay between the germline ends. Germline V lookup: CDR1 SQVTM, CDR2 ANQGSEA. CDR3 size: 13 residues.

The chain links TRBV18 to TRBJ2-6, with 8 bases aligning to TRBD1. J was trimmed by 2 bases and V by 3 bases; bases with no gene match: 3. Germline-derived CDR1 and CDR2 are KGHSH and LQKENI. This CDR3 region has 16 residues. Here the CDR3 reads CASSPRTGTGANVLTF. CDR3 bases: TGTGCCAGCTCACCCCGGACAGGGACTGGGGCCAACGTCCTGACTTTC.

This chain links TRBV28 with TRBJ1-2; D remains unclear. Trimming removed 4 bases from V and 8 bases from J, with 8 bases in between. The CDR3 totals 11 residues. In germline, CDR1 is MDHEN, CDR2 SYDVKM. CDR3 protein: CASSSNWGYTF. CDR3 DNA sequence: TGTGCCAGCAGTTCCAATTGGGGCTACACCTTC.

The gene calls are TRBV5-6 and TRBJ2-7; weak D call: TRBD2 (7 bases). V shed 1 base and J shed 3 bases, with 14 bases lying between them. The CDR3 extends over 15 amino acids. The germline V gene has CDR1 SGHDT and CDR2 YYEEEE. The CDR3 spells CASSLYGGPNYEQYF. CDR3 coding DNA: TGTGCCAGCAGCTTGTACGGGGGGCCCAACTACGAGCAGTACTTC.

The chain links TRBV7-1 to TRBJ1-1; D is uncertain. TRBV7-1 has ORF status, its function being uncertain. This CDR3 is 18 amino acids long. V was clipped by 4 bases and J by 3 bases, with 24 bases between them. The CDR3 loop reads CASSLDGPVHPRDTEAFF. In DNA form, the CDR3 reads TGTGCCAGCAGCTTAGACGGGCCAGTTCACCCCCGGGACACTGAAGCTTTCTTT.

This clone was seen just once. The V gene is TRBV30, the J gene TRBJ2-7, with 9 bases identical to TRBD1. Germline CDR1 is GTSNPN and CDR2 is SVGIG (reference sequence). This CDR3 has 14 residues. V trimming: 4 bases; J trimming: 1 base; junction bases outside the gene matches: 5. CDR3 protein: CAWKWTGVSYEQYF. For the CDR3, the DNA is TGTGCCTGGAAGTGGACAGGGGTTTCCTACGAGCAGTACTTC.

V usage is TRBV7-8 and J usage is TRBJ1-2; 9 bases match TRBD1. CDR3 size: 18 residues. V gave up 5 bases and J gave up 6 bases; unmatched junction bases: 19. Germline values: CDR1 SGHVS, CDR2 FQNEAQ. CDR3 sequence (DNA): TGTGCCAGCAGCCAATTGGTCCCATTGGGACAGGGTCAGGATGGCTACACCTTC. This codes for CASSQLVPLGQGQDGYTF.

This clone was observed a few times. This chain joins TRBV2 and TRBJ2-3; D is uncertain. Trimming pared 7 bases from V and 2 bases from J, leaving 4 bases between. Germline V lookup: CDR1 SNHLY, CDR2 FYNNEI. The CDR3 consists of 11 residues. The CDR3 sequence: CASIFTDTQYF. The DNA of the CDR3 is TGTGCCAGCATCTTCACAGATACGCAGTATTTT.

Here the CDR3 DNA reads TGTGCCAGCAGCTCAGACGGACAATTGGGACTCCACGAGCAGTACTTC. Protein: CASSSDGQLGLHEQYF. The chain recombines TRBV11-3 with TRBJ2-7; the D gene is possibly TRBD2 (6 bases). V lost 4 bases and J lost 5, with 21 bases in between. Germline CDR1 reads SGHNT; CDR2 reads YENEEA. The CDR3 has 16 amino acids.

V and J are TRBV5-4 and TRBJ2-1; D not certain. Germline V lookup: CDR1 SGHNT, CDR2 YYREEE (reference sequence). V was pared by 2 bases and J by 6 bases, with 9 bases between. This CDR3 has 13 residues. The CDR3 region has the DNA TGTGCCAGCAGCTTCGCCTGGGGCAATGAGCAGTTCTTC. Protein: CASSFAWGNEQFF.

The J gene is TRBJ2-7, the V gene TRBV6-5, with D possibly being TRBD2 (5 bases). The CDR3 has 13 residues. The germline V and J ends were trimmed by 4 bases and 1 base, with 8 bases remaining between them. Germline values: CDR1 MNHEY, CDR2 SVGAGI. The CDR3 loop reads CASSFPGSYEQYF. The CDR3 nucleotides are TGTGCCAGCAGTTTCCCGGGGTCCTACGAGCAGTACTTC.

This chain links TRBV11-3 with TRBJ2-3; D may be TRBD1 or TRBD2 (5 bases each). Trimming left V 3 bases short and J 3 bases short, with 10 bases between. Germline V gene sequence: CDR1 SGHNT, CDR2 YENEEA. The CDR3 length is 14 residues. As DNA, the CDR3 is TGTGCCAGCAGCTTGTACGGGACGACAGATACGCAGTATTTT. This sequence encodes CASSLYGTTDTQYF.

The chain is built from TRBV5-1 and TRBJ1-2; TRBD1 matches at 7 bases. Unmatched junction bases numbered 13, after V lost 7 bases and J lost 4 bases. Germline values: CDR1 SGHRS, CDR2 YFSETQ. The CDR3 extends over 15 amino acids. The CDR3 bases are TGCGCCAGCGCGCCCACAGGGGATGCATCCTATGGCTACACCTTC. This encodes CASAPTGDASYGYTF.

The V gene is TRBV5-4, the J gene TRBJ1-2; D may be TRBD1 (6 bases). V gave up 4 bases and J gave up 0 bases, with 10 bases separating them. The germline gives CDR1 SGHNT, CDR2 YYREEE (reference sequence). CDR3 length: 14 residues. The CDR3 bases are TGTGCCAGCAGCCTCGGGGGCGCTAACTATGGCTACACCTTC. This codes for CASSLGGANYGYTF. Together with reference TRBV5-4 and TRBJ1-2, the CDR3 gives the full variable domain: ETGVTQSPTHLIKTRGQQVTLRCSSQSGHNTVSWYQQALGQGPQFIFQYYREEENGRGNFPPRFSGLQFPNYSSELNVNALELDDSALYLCASSLGGANYGYTFGSGTRLTVV.

The chain carries TRBV7-3 and TRBJ1-1; D is unresolved. The CDR3 is 14 amino acids. CDR1 and CDR2 from the germline V gene are SGHTA and FQGTGA. The V and J ends lost 5 bases and 4 bases respectively, with 14 bases between them. The CDR3 protein is CASSTGAVGTEAFF. CDR3 nucleotides: TGTGCCAGCAGCACCGGCGCGGTAGGCACTGAAGCTTTCTTT.

This sequence joins TRBV6-1 and TRBJ2-7; D is uncertain. The CDR3 spans 11 residues. Germline V gene lookup returns CDR1 MNHNS and CDR2 SASEGT. Trimming removed 8 bases at V and 5 bases at J, with 10 bases between. CDR3 amino acids: CASLAGDEQYF. The CDR3 coding sequence is TGTGCCAGCCTCGCAGGAGACGAGCAGTACTTC.

The CDR3 DNA sequence: TGTGCCAGCAGCTTAGTAGGACAGGGTAATGAAAAACTGTTTTTT. This encodes CASSLVGQGNEKLFF. The V gene is TRBV7-3, the J gene TRBJ1-4; 8 bases map to TRBD1. Trimming at V came to 2 bases and at J to 4 bases, leaving 3 bases not matched to a gene. From germline, CDR1 is SGHTA and CDR2 FQGTGA. The CDR3 contains 15 residues.

This clone showed up just once. The rearrangement uses TRBV4-1 and TRBJ1-4; possible D gene TRBD1, 5 bases. V lost 6 bases, J lost 4 bases, and 18 bases lay in between. Germline V lookup: CDR1 MGHRA, CDR2 YSYEKL. The CDR3 has 16 amino acids. CDR3 region: CASRPITGTVNEKLFF. The CDR3 DNA is TGCGCCAGCAGACCGATTACCGGGACCGTTAATGAAAAACTGTTTTTT.

J is TRBJ2-5 and V is TRBV6-6, with D unresolved. The CDR3 extends over 12 amino acids. V lost 5 bases and J 5 bases, leaving 9 bases between the germline ends. Germline lookup yields CDR1 MNHNY and CDR2 SVGAGI (reference sequence). The CDR3 protein is CASSRGGETQYF. The CDR3 bases are TGTGCCAGCAGTCGTGGTGGGGAGACCCAGTACTTC.